This T cell receptor beta chain was observed in a study of graft-versus-host responses after intestinal transplantation. This clone was recorded only once. Its antigen is as yet unknown. Whole-study findings and limits: Researchers found GvH clones in recipient marrow, and some showed up first in ileum or blood.

Profiled with immunoSEQ multiplex PCR; TCRdb holds only in-frame clones, not every one. The table records 80,000 to 90,000 clones, 85% to 90% of them present only once. V lost 8 bases to trimming and J lost 7 bases, with 12 bases between them. From germline, CDR1 is MNHNS and CDR2 SASEGT. This CDR3 has 11 residues. V gene TRBV6-1 combines with J gene TRBJ2-7; a weak D match, TRBD2 (6 bases). The sequence came from a human donor who received an intestinal transplant. The source material was unstimulated CD4+ T cells sorted from spleen or lymph node cells, sampled before intestinal transplant. The CDR3 loop is CASGLRGEQYF. CDR3 nucleotide sequence: TGTGCCAGCGGACTAAGGGGTGAGCAGTACTTC.